The entry that follows covers one TCR beta chain sequence. Its antigen is still unknown. This record comes from a study of CXCR3-negative and CXCR3-positive naive CD8 T cells. Study outcomes and limitations: TRB CDR3 hydrophobicity was greater in CXCR3-positive naive cells than in CXCR3-negative naive cells. High diversity, comparable across both naive subsets, contrasted with much lower diversity in memory CD8+ cells. Comparison of naive CXCR3-negative and CXCR3-positive cells revealed similar TRBV-TRBJ usage, while memory cells differed.

Libraries of TRB cDNA were made by 5' RACE and carried UMIs. TCRdb reprocessed the 5' RACE reads, keeping one entry per CDR3 protein, no DNA. Seen in this sample are tens of thousands of distinct CDR3 sequences; the ten most common clones hold approximately 0.53%. CDR3 length: 15 residues. CDR1 is SGHRS and CDR2 is YFSETQ in the germline V gene. The sample taken for sequencing was naive CXCR3+ CD8+ T cells from blood. The sample's subset: CD45RO-CCR7+CD27+CD95- naive CD8+ T cells expressing CXCR3 (TNR3+). The receptor was derived from a human donor in good health. Some clones in this sample may be carry-over from other donors' samples. This sequence joins TRBV5-1 and TRBJ2-7; TCRdb reports TRBD1, a call that lacks DNA to check it against. Here the CDR3 reads CASSLSTGDSYEQYF.